This TCR beta chain was recorded in a study of post-analysis software for immune sequencing data. Study results and caveats: Higher frequency in patients than in controls was seen for about five TRBV segments, with TRBV5-6, TRBV5-1 and TRBV20-1 among them.

A few counts support this clonotype. Its antigen is not identified. J gave up 5 bases and V 3 bases, and 8 bases lay outside the gene matches. There are 17 residues in the CDR3. TCR beta cDNA libraries included unique molecular identifiers. TCRdb itself ran the PCR reads through MiXCR, one entry per CDR3 protein. The sample contains roughly 600,000 distinct CDR3 sequences, around 47% of which appear only once. The TCR comes from a girl aged 10-17 years with multiple sclerosis. The sequenced sample was blood. The chain employs TRBV12-3 or TRBV12-4 and TRBJ2-5; 14 bases agree with TRBD2. CDR3 residues: CASSFGTSGSPSETQYF. The CDR3 region has the DNA TGTGCCAGCAGTTTCGGGACTAGCGGGAGCCCCTCGGAGACCCAGTACTTC.